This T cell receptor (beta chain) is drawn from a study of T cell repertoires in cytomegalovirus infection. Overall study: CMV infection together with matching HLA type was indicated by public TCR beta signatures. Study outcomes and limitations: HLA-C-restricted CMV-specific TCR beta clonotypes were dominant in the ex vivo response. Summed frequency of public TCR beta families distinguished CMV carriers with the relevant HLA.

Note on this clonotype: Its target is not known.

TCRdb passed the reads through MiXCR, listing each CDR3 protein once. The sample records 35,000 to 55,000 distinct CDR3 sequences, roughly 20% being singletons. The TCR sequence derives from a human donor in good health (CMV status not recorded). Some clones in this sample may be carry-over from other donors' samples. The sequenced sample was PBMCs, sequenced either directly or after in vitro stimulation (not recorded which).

CDR3 loop: CASGDNLQDTQYF. The CDR3 DNA reads TGTGCCAGCGGGGACAATCTACAAGATACGCAGTATTTT. The chain has TRBV6-2 or TRBV6-3 and TRBJ2-3, with D possibly matching TRBD1 (6 bases). The CDR3 extends over 13 amino acids. Trimming shortened V by 8 bases and J by 5 bases, and 14 bases separated the two germline ends. Germline V gene lookup returns CDR1 MNHEY and CDR2 SVGEGT.